This TCR beta chain stems from a study of blood T cell repertoires in COVID-19. Study summary: COVID-19 samples from acute and convalescent phases originated in the United States, Italy and Spain. Nucleic acid was either cDNA or gDNA, and it came from T cells, B-cell-depleted T cells, or PBMCs.

The CDR3 consists of 15 residues. Trimming took 2 bases from V and 4 from J; bases not matched to a gene: 3. Per germline, CDR1 ENHRY and CDR2 SYGVKD. Original analysis: How many nucleated cells were present was estimated from reference gene primer amplification. Sequencing used immunoSEQ multiplex PCR; TCRdb keeps in-frame clones, though not all of them. The V and J calls and the clone size are those of that table, but D and trimming were determined from the DNA. This sample has approximately 110,000 clones, with about 79% found just once. The sequenced sample was peripheral blood. The chain carries TRBV10-3 and TRBJ1-5, with 9 positions matching TRBD1. The clonotype originates from a woman of 80 years or more with active or convalescent COVID-19. The CDR3 DNA reads TGTGCCATCAGTGAGACAGGGACAGGGAATCAGCCCCAGCATTTT. Translating it yields CAISETGTGNQPQHF.